The rows below give T cell receptor beta chains drawn from one sample of a study of blood T cell dynamics during melanoma immunotherapy. The repertoire was sequenced with immunoSEQ multiplex PCR; TCRdb's copy has only in-frame clones and lacks some. This listing includes 42 clones. The sequenced sample was cell-free DNA from blood, obtained from a patient treated with checkpoint blockade. The receptors here all came from a human donor with melanoma. Both conserved end residues are part of each CDR3. Fields, in order: J gene, V gene, clone size, D gene, CDR3 protein, CDR3 DNA. The D gene is left open where the match is weak. Clone size is shown for a subset of rows, as once, few, many or a class of expanded clone.

>TRBJ2-5|TRBV28|NA|NA
CASSPWQETQYF
TGTGCCAGCAGCCCTTGGCAAGAGACCCAGTACTTC
>TRBJ2-7|TRBV5-1|NA|NA
CASSLAIGGTYEQYF
TGCGCCAGCAGCTTGGCCATAGGGGGTACCTACGAGCAGTACTTC
>TRBJ1-2|TRBV5-4|NA|TRBD1
CASRETGAGGNYGYTF
TGTGCCAGCAGAGAGACAGGGGCCGGGGGTAACTATGGCTACACCTTC
>TRBJ2-6|TRBV4-2|NA|NA
CASSSGLQSRANVLTF
TGTGCCAGCAGCTCAGGGTTACAAAGTCGGGCCAACGTCCTGACTTTC
>TRBJ2-5|TRBV5-4|NA|NA
CASSLGSGVAETQYF
TGTGCCAGCAGCCTGGGCTCCGGGGTCGCGGAGACCCAGTACTTC
>TRBJ1-4|TRBV4-3|NA|NA
CASSQDRAPSEKLFF
TGCGCCAGCAGCCAAGACCGGGCCCCGAGTGAAAAACTGTTTTTT
>TRBJ1-1|TRBV6-5|NA|TRBD1
CASRGTGVAFF
TGTGCCAGCAGAGGGACAGGGGTCGCTTTCTTT
>TRBJ1-5|TRBV5-4|few|NA
CASSSYSSNQPQHF
TGTGCCAGCAGCAGTTACAGCAGCAATCAGCCCCAGCATTTT
>TRBJ1-1|TRBV10-3|NA|TRBD1
CAISRGTENTEAFF
TGTGCCATCAGTAGGGGGACAGAGAACACTGAAGCTTTCTTT
>TRBJ2-3|TRBV6-1|NA|NA
CASSEDKRYSSTDTQYF
TGTGCCAGCAGTGAAGATAAGCGGTACTCTAGCACAGATACGCAGTATTTT
>TRBJ2-1|TRBV6-6|NA|TRBD2
CASSLRLAPFNEQFF
TGTGCCAGCAGTCTACGACTAGCCCCCTTTAATGAGCAGTTCTTC